The 17 T cell receptor beta chains presented below share a single source sample, sequenced in a study of graft-versus-host responses after intestinal transplantation. Antigens of these TCRs are unknown. The table came from immunoSEQ multiplex PCR; TCRdb's copy has only in-frame clones and leaves some out. The sample lists approximately 99,000 clones, about nine tenths occurring once. Sequences were derived from unstimulated CD8+ T cells sorted from spleen or lymph node cells, sampled before transplant. These receptors were collected from a human donor who was the organ donor for an intestinal transplant.

The rearrangement links TRBV10-2 to TRBJ2-7, with 10 positions matching TRBD2. Germline V CDR1 and CDR2: WSHSY, SAAADI. The CDR3 is 18 amino acids. The ends lost 4 bases at V and 3 bases at J; junction bases unmatched: 15. CDR3 amino acids: CASSVFSSPGLAYYEQYF. The CDR3 DNA is TGCGCCAGCAGTGTTTTCAGCTCTCCGGGACTAGCGTACTACGAGCAGTACTTC.

The V gene is TRBV2, the J gene TRBJ2-7; D is possibly TRBD2 (6 bases). The CDR3 has 13 residues. With 4 bases removed from V and 4 bases from J, the gap between germline ends came to 11 bases. The germline V gene encodes CDR1 SNHLY and CDR2 FYNNEI. CDR3 sequence reads: CASSGGGGYEQYF. CDR3 DNA: TGTGCCAGCAGTGGTGGGGGAGGTTACGAGCAGTACTTC.

The rearrangement links TRBV28 to TRBJ2-7, with 9 bases fitting TRBD1. The CDR3 extends over 15 amino acids. CDR1 and CDR2 (germline): MDHEN, SYDVKM. With V trimmed by 7 bases and J by 0 bases, 7 bases remained unmatched. Written as DNA, the CDR3 is TGTGCCAGCACCCAACAGGGGGCCCTCTCCTACGAGCAGTACTTC. Translated: CASTQQGALSYEQYF.

The chain uses TRBV27 and TRBJ2-2; no definite D call. The CDR3 runs to 15 residues. The germline CDR1 and CDR2 sequences are MNHEY and SMNVEV (reference sequence). Deletions cut 7 bases from V and 4 bases from J, with 16 bases between. The CDR3 region has the DNA TGTGCCAGCACATGGGCACACCCATCCACCGGGGAGCTGTTTTTT. Translated: CASTWAHPSTGELFF.

The chain combines TRBV4-1 with TRBJ2-7; possibly TRBD2 for D (6 bases). V lost 2 bases and J 0 bases, leaving 11 bases between the germline ends. There are 15 residues in the CDR3. Germline V gene lookup returns CDR1 MGHRA and CDR2 YSYEKL. In nucleotides, the CDR3 is TGCGCCAGCAGCCAACAGGGACTCGCCTCCTACGAGCAGTACTTC. Translated, it gives CASSQQGLASYEQYF.

The chain recombines TRBV5-6 with TRBJ1-1; TRBD1 aligns across 7 bases. The germline V gene encodes CDR1 SGHDT and CDR2 YYEEEE. The CDR3 contains 15 residues. Unmatched junction bases numbered 6, after V lost 3 bases and J lost 1 base. The CDR3: CASSSMTGRNTEAFF. The CDR3 region has the DNA TGTGCCAGCAGCTCGATGACAGGGCGGAACACTGAAGCTTTCTTT.

The chain joins TRBV28 to TRBJ1-2; 10 bases fit TRBD1. J was trimmed by 4 bases and V by 6 bases; bases with no gene match: 8. Germline CDR1 MDHEN, CDR2 SYDVKM. This CDR3 comprises 15 residues. CDR3 DNA sequence: TGTGCCAGCAGCCCACCGACAGGGGGCACCTATGGCTACACCTTC. This translates into CASSPPTGGTYGYTF.

The table lists this clone with a few counts. J is TRBJ2-3 and V is TRBV2; TRBD2 matches at 10 bases. Germline CDR1 SNHLY, CDR2 FYNNEI. The CDR3 runs 17 residues. The trim removed 0 bases at V and 3 bases at J, leaving 6 bases unmatched. The CDR3 here is CASSEARGLADTDTQYF. The CDR3 DNA reads TGTGCCAGCAGTGAAGCCCGAGGACTAGCGGATACAGATACGCAGTATTTT.

The rearrangement links TRBV28 to TRBJ1-2, with D possibly TRBD1 on 5 matching bases. CDR3 length: 15 residues. CDR1 MDHEN and CDR2 SYDVKM come from the germline V gene. V was pared by 2 bases and J by 5 bases, with 15 bases between. This chain's CDR3 is CASSLDLTATYGYTF. CDR3 nucleotides: TGTGCCAGCAGTTTAGACTTGACAGCTACATATGGCTACACCTTC.

The chain carries TRBV30 and TRBJ2-7, with D possibly matching TRBD2 (5 bases). This CDR3 contains 14 residues. Trimming took off 0 bases at V and 1 base at J, with 10 bases between the two ends. Germline assignment: CDR1 GTSNPN and CDR2 SVGIG (reference sequence). CDR3 sequence (DNA): TGTGCCTGGAGTGTAGGAGGTCTTTCCTACGAGCAGTACTTC. Translation: CAWSVGGLSYEQYF.

V usage is TRBV30 and J usage is TRBJ1-1, with a tentative D call TRBD1 (5 bases). V lost 2 bases and J lost 1, with 14 bases in between. This CDR3 contains 15 residues. Germline CDR1 reads GTSNPN; CDR2 reads SVGIG (reference sequence). The CDR3 loop is CAWSFWGASNTEAFF. The CDR3 DNA sequence: TGTGCCTGGAGTTTCTGGGGCGCCTCGAACACTGAAGCTTTCTTT. Using reference TRBV30 and TRBJ1-1 for the parts outside the CDR3, the full variable domain is SQTIHQWPATLVQPVGSPLSLECTVEGTSNPNLYWYRQAAGRGLQLLFYSVGIGQISSEVPQNLSASRPQDRQFILSSKKLLLSDSGFYLCAWSFWGASNTEAFFGQGTRLTVV.

This chain links TRBV27 with TRBJ2-1, with D maybe TRBD2 (6 bases). This CDR3 spans 14 amino acids. V lost 4 bases and J lost 7, with 14 bases in between. From germline, CDR1 is MNHEY and CDR2 SMNVEV (reference sequence). The CDR3 region has the DNA TGTGCCAGCAGTTCCCCGGGAGTGAGAAATGAGCAGTTCTTC. The encoded protein is CASSSPGVRNEQFF.

V gene TRBV27 combines with J gene TRBJ1-1, with TRBD1 as a possible D gene (6 bases). The CDR3 contains 15 residues. Germline CDR1 and CDR2: MNHEY and SMNVEV (reference sequence). The ends were cut back, 0 bases at V and 1 base at J, with 9 bases in the middle. This CDR3 reads CASSLSGRGNTEAFF. The CDR3 DNA sequence: TGTGCCAGCAGTTTATCGGGCAGGGGGAACACTGAAGCTTTCTTT.

The CDR3 loop is CASSYWGLAGIYEQYF. The CDR3 DNA follows: TGTGCCAGCAGTTACTGGGGACTAGCGGGAATCTACGAGCAGTACTTC. V usage is TRBV6-5 and J usage is TRBJ2-7; TRBD2 matches 13 bases. Germline lookup yields CDR1 MNHEY and CDR2 SVGAGI. The V segment lost 1 base and the J segment 3 bases; nucleotides outside the gene matches: 3. The CDR3 has 16 residues.

The gene calls are TRBV11-2 and TRBJ1-2; 9 nucleotides match TRBD1. From germline, CDR1 is SGHAT and CDR2 FQNNGV. The length of the CDR3 is 12 residues. Losses at the gene ends were 10 bases for V and 8 bases for J; bases not matched to a gene: 8. The CDR3 region has the DNA TGTGCCATCACAGGGGGCGCGCGGGGCTACACCTTC. Encoded protein: CAITGGARGYTF. The complete variable domain, with remaining parts taken from reference TRBV11-2 and TRBJ1-2, reads EAGVAQSPRYKIIEKRQSVAFWCNPISGHATLYWYQQILGQGPKLLIQFQNNGVVDDSQLPKDRFSAERLKGVDSTLKIQPAKLEDSAVYLCAITGGARGYTFGSGTRLTVV.

The rearrangement links TRBV28 to TRBJ1-2; 11 nucleotides line up with TRBD1. Trimming at V came to 8 bases and at J to 5 bases, leaving 7 bases not matched to a gene. Germline-derived CDR1 and CDR2 are MDHEN and SYDVKM. The CDR3 has 14 amino acids. The DNA of the CDR3 is TGTGCCAGCCTGGGACAGGGGGTTGAATATGGCTACACCTTC. This translates into CASLGQGVEYGYTF.

J is TRBJ2-7 and V is TRBV11-2; 13 nucleotides align to TRBD2. This CDR3 is built from 17 residues. Germline V CDR1 and CDR2: SGHAT, FQNNGV. The J segment lost 2 bases and the V segment lost 5 bases, leaving 9 bases of the junction unmatched. The CDR3 bases are TGTGCCAGCAGCACCCCCGTAGGACTAGCGGGAGCCTACGAGCAGTACTTC. It translates to CASSTPVGLAGAYEQYF.